This entry concerns a single T cell receptor (beta chain). The antigen remains undetermined. Each and every patient relapsed after autologous stem cell transplantation, and patients got differing brentuximab vedotin exposure. The data were obtained in a study of PD-1 blockade in classical Hodgkin lymphoma. Study conclusions and caveats: Those achieving complete response showed baseline diversity like newly diagnosed patients. Excluded were patients who started nivolumab under 1 year after ASCT, a group that had lower diversity.

The data were produced by immunoSEQ multiplex PCR, yet TCRdb's version contains in-frame clones alone and is incomplete. The sample lists about 11,000 clones, 70% to 80% occurring once. In germline, CDR1 is MNHEY, CDR2 SMNVEV (reference sequence). The V gene lost 2 bases and the J gene lost 0 bases, with 8 bases spanning the gap. This CDR3 has 15 residues. This clonotype originated in a human donor with classical Hodgkin lymphoma. The specimen comprised peripheral blood mononuclear cells (PBMCs), sampled at baseline. This sequence joins TRBV27 and TRBJ1-3, with unresolved D. In DNA, the CDR3 is TGTGCCAGCAGTTTAGTGGGGAGCTCTGGAAACACCATATATTTT. It yields the protein CASSLVGSSGNTIYF.